These 13 T cell receptor beta chains were all obtained from the same sample, sequenced in a study of shared clonotypes between healthy human individuals. Sequenced by immunoSEQ multiplex PCR; TCRdb stores in-frame clones only, minus some. The sample lists about 670,000 clones, 72% occurring once. The sequencing sample was made of memory CD4+ T cells sorted from blood. Subset meaning: CD45RA-negative fraction. The source of these receptors is a woman in her twenties or thirties in good health.

The chain joins TRBV2 to TRBJ2-3; the D is unclear. CDR1 is SNHLY and CDR2 is FYNNEI in the germline V gene. V was pared by 8 bases and J by 4 bases, with 16 bases between. There are 14 residues in the CDR3. The CDR3 DNA follows: TGTGCCAGCGGTCCCTTAACGAGCGCAGATACGCAGTATTTT. This codes for CASGPLTSADTQYF.

V usage is TRBV1 and J usage is TRBJ2-7. TRBV1 is deemed a pseudogene. The CDR3 is 12 residues long. As DNA, the CDR3 is TGCACCAGCAGCAATAACCCCTACGAGCAGTACTTC. The encoded protein is CTSSNNPYEQYF.

This clone was recorded once. This specimen includes other DNA sequences encoding the same CDR3. The chain couples TRBV7-9 to TRBJ1-4, with D hard to call. V lost 4 bases to trimming and J lost 0 bases, with 9 bases between them. CDR3 size: 15 residues. Germline CDR1 and CDR2: SEHNR and FQNEAQ (reference sequence). The CDR3, as DNA: TGTGCCAGCAGCTCGGACCGGACAACTAATGAAAAACTGTTTTTT. It translates to CASSSDRTTNEKLFF.

V is TRBV28 and J is TRBJ1-5, with 8 nucleotides matching TRBD1. The CDR3 loop spans 16 amino acids. The ends lost 1 base at V and 7 bases at J; junction bases unmatched: 9. CDR1 is MDHEN and CDR2 is SYDVKM in the germline V gene. The CDR3 nucleotides read TGTGCCAGCAGTTTATCAGGGCCAGGGGGCTTCCAGCCCCAGCATTTT. This gives the protein CASSLSGPGGFQPQHF.

The genes are TRBV19 and TRBJ1-1; perhaps TRBD1 as D (6 bases). Looked up from germline, CDR1 is LNHDA and CDR2 is SQIVND (reference sequence). The CDR3 covers 14 residues. V was clipped by 6 bases and J by 8 bases, with 19 bases between them. This CDR3 is CASSAGTLSREAFF. DNA of the CDR3: TGTGCCAGTAGCGCCGGGACACTGAGCCGCGAAGCTTTCTTT.

The V call is TRBV5-1, the J call TRBJ2-7; 16 nucleotides agree with TRBD2. The CDR3 contains 15 residues. The germline CDR1 and CDR2 sequences are SGHRS and YFSETQ. With 3 bases clipped from V and 11 bases from J, the junction kept 8 bases outside the gene matches. The CDR3 spells CASSSGTSGRAREYF. The CDR3 DNA sequence: TGCGCCAGCAGCTCCGGGACTAGCGGGAGGGCCCGCGAGTACTTC.

This clone was counted a single time. The chain recombines TRBV21-1 with TRBJ1-3. TRBV21-1 is annotated as a pseudogene. The CDR3 extends over 14 amino acids. The chain's CDR3 is CASSPIKSGNTIYF. The DNA for the CDR3 is TGTGCCAGCAGCCCTATAAAGTCTGGAAACACCATATATTTT.

The chain carries TRBV5-1 and TRBJ2-5; 9 bases fit TRBD1. Germline V gene lookup returns CDR1 SGHRS and CDR2 YFSETQ. V lost 2 bases, J lost 4 bases, and 6 bases stayed unmatched. This CDR3 has 15 residues. The CDR3 sequence: CASSFGQGRGETQYF. The DNA for the CDR3 is TGCGCCAGCAGCTTCGGACAGGGGAGAGGAGAGACCCAGTACTTC.

The chain uses TRBV28 and TRBJ2-7, with D hard to call. Germline V gene data show CDR1 as MDHEN and CDR2 as SYDVKM. This CDR3 is 13 amino acids long. Trimming removed 5 bases from V and 6 bases from J, with 14 bases in between. The CDR3 is CASSPGSTREQYF. The CDR3 DNA reads TGTGCCAGCAGTCCCGGTTCTACGCGCGAGCAGTACTTC.

Turning to this clone: The same CDR3 can be traced to other DNA sequences in this sample. The chain joins TRBV20-1 to TRBJ2-1; the D is unclear. The CDR3 length is 11 residues. Trimming stripped 1 base from V and 3 bases from J, with 1 base between. The germline V gene encodes CDR1 DFQATT and CDR2 SNEGSKA (reference sequence). In DNA, the CDR3 is TGCAGTGCTAGAGTCTACAATGAGCAGTTCTTC. Residues: CSARVYNEQFF.

This clone has only a few counts. The chain recombines TRBV25-1 with TRBJ2-5; 9 nucleotides agree with TRBD1. V trimming: 11 bases; J trimming: 2 bases; junction bases outside the gene matches: 6. This CDR3 spans 13 amino acids. In germline, CDR1 is MGHDK, CDR2 SYGVNS. The CDR3 sequence: CAAGDRVQETQYF. The CDR3 bases are TGTGCCGCCGGGGACAGGGTACAAGAGACCCAGTACTTC.

The sample holds a few counts of this clone. J is TRBJ2-7 and V is TRBV30, with D possibly being TRBD1 or TRBD2 (5 bases each). The CDR3 runs 13 residues. Trimming left V 1 base short and J 6 bases short, with 13 bases between. Germline V gene lookup returns CDR1 GTSNPN and CDR2 SVGIG (reference sequence). The CDR3 protein is CAWSGSGTGEQYF. As DNA, the CDR3 is TGTGCCTGGAGTGGGTCCGGGACCGGCGAGCAGTACTTC. The full variable domain, in which reference TRBV30 and TRBJ2-7 provide the parts outside the CDR3, is SQTIHQWPATLVQPVGSPLSLECTVEGTSNPNLYWYRQAAGRGLQLLFYSVGIGQISSEVPQNLSASRPQDRQFILSSKKLLLSDSGFYLCAWSGSGTGEQYFGPGTRLTVT.

This chain joins TRBV2 and TRBJ2-5; 15 positions match TRBD2. This CDR3 contains 17 residues. Germline lookup yields CDR1 SNHLY and CDR2 FYNNEI. Germline trimming cut 8 bases from V and 2 bases from J; bases unmatched to any gene: 9. For the CDR3, the DNA is TGTGCCAGCCTACCGGGACTAGCGGGAGGACTACAAGAGACCCAGTACTTC. This translates into CASLPGLAGGLQETQYF.